This entry lists 2 T cell receptor beta chains sequenced from one sample in a study of T cell changes during pregnancy in multiple sclerosis (dated by TCRdb to between 2018 and 2021). The library was produced with the immunoSEQ multiplex PCR assay. TCRdb provides this immuneACCESS table in a form limited to in-frame rearrangements. Some clones are lacking; in checked studies, under half of them reflect an unresolved V gene, and why the rest are absent is not known. This sample is represented by fewer than 95,000 clones; around 93% of them were singletons. The ten top clones hold about 2.4% of the sample. This material consisted of peripheral blood, taken in the third trimester of pregnancy. The receptors come from a female donor with multiple sclerosis, enrolled in a pregnancy study.

This chain joins TRBV4-2 and TRBJ2-5; TRBD2 matches 7 bases. CDR1 is LGHNA, CDR2 YNFKEQ, per germline. This CDR3 comprises 15 residues. V lost 3 bases and J lost 3; bases outside the gene matches: 7. DNA of the CDR3: TGTGCCAGCAGCCACACCTTTGGGGGGGAAGAGACCCAGTACTTC. This translates into CASSHTFGGEETQYF.

The rearrangement joins TRBV19 to TRBJ2-5; TRBD1 matches at 7 bases. The CDR3 runs to 15 residues. Germline CDR1 LNHDA, CDR2 SQIVND (reference sequence). The ends lost 1 base at V and 0 bases at J; junction bases unmatched: 2. CDR3 sequence reads: CASSIATGYQETQYF. The CDR3 coding sequence is TGTGCCAGTAGTATAGCGACAGGGTACCAAGAGACCCAGTACTTC.